Listed here are 13 T cell receptor beta chains from one sample, sequenced in a study of identifying expanded T cells in peripheral blood. Clones were read by immunoSEQ multiplex PCR, and TCRdb kept only the in-frame ones, dropping some. The top ten hold around 6% of the sample, which has about 90,000 clones, roughly 86% seen once. The sequenced sample consisted of blood. The receptors stem from a person aged 18-70 years in good health.

CDR3 nucleotides: TGCGCCAGCAGCCGGCTGTTGGTTGAGCGGTATGGCTACACCTTC. This sequence encodes CASSRLLVERYGYTF. The chain combines TRBV4-1 with TRBJ1-2; no clear D. Trimming took off 4 bases at V and 5 bases at J, with 17 bases between the two ends. The CDR3 extends over 15 amino acids. The germline V gene has CDR1 MGHRA and CDR2 YSYEKL.

The chain is built from TRBV6-1 and TRBJ1-3; D remains ambiguous. The CDR3 extends over 12 amino acids. Trimming shortened V by 2 bases and J by 3 bases, and 2 bases separated the two germline ends. The V gene's germline CDR1 is MNHNS and CDR2 SASEGT. The CDR3 reads CASSEYGNTIYF. CDR3 nucleotide sequence: TGTGCCAGCAGTGAATATGGAAACACCATATATTTT.

The J gene is TRBJ1-2, the V gene TRBV15, with unresolved D. The length of the CDR3 is 13 residues. The ends were cut back, 0 bases at V and 3 bases at J, with 5 bases in the middle. Germline V CDR1 and CDR2: LNHNV, YYDKDF (reference sequence). Written as DNA, the CDR3 is TGTGCCACCAGCAGAGAGACCCACTATGGCTACACCTTC. Protein sequence: CATSRETHYGYTF.

This chain connects TRBV6-5 to TRBJ2-3, with D perhaps matching TRBD1 or TRBD2 (5 bases each). V was shortened by 0 bases and J by 3 bases, with 7 bases between the two germline ends. This CDR3 is 14 amino acids long. Per germline, CDR1 MNHEY and CDR2 SVGAGI. The CDR3 coding sequence is TGTGCCAGCAGTTACTCGGGACGGACAGATACGCAGTATTTT. Protein product: CASSYSGRTDTQYF.

The chain links TRBV6-1 to TRBJ1-1, with D possibly TRBD1 on 5 matching bases. V lost 8 bases to trimming and J lost 6 bases, with 19 bases between them. Germline V gene sequence: CDR1 MNHNS, CDR2 SASEGT. The CDR3 contains 14 residues. The CDR3 is CASGGQGVTPEAFF. The DNA of the CDR3 is TGTGCCAGCGGAGGGCAGGGTGTCACACCTGAAGCTTTCTTT.

The chain recombines TRBV27 with TRBJ1-6; TRBD1 aligns across 10 bases. V lost 5 bases and J lost 7; bases outside the gene matches: 8. The germline V gene encodes CDR1 MNHEY and CDR2 SMNVEV (reference sequence). The CDR3 covers 16 residues. The CDR3 DNA reads TGTGCCAGCAGTCCCCGACAGGGGGCGGGAAATTCACCCCTCCACTTT. It translates to CASSPRQGAGNSPLHF.

This chain links TRBV14 with TRBJ1-1; perhaps TRBD1 as D (5 bases). Germline V CDR1 and CDR2: SGHDN, FVKESK. Trimming left V 3 bases short and J 2 bases short, with 13 bases between. The CDR3 has 15 amino acids. The CDR3 sequence is CASSQAPDRNTEAFF. In nucleotides, the CDR3 is TGTGCCAGCAGCCAGGCACCTGACAGAAACACTGAAGCTTTCTTT.

The chain combines TRBV2 with TRBJ1-2; D gene uncertain. Trimming shortened V by 1 base and J by 7 bases, and 16 bases separated the two germline ends. This CDR3 is 15 amino acids long. CDR1 and CDR2 from the germline V gene are SNHLY and FYNNEI. CDR3 sequence (DNA): TGTGCCAGCAGTGAAGTAGCGGGGTACTTCGGTGGCTACACCTTC. It encodes CASSEVAGYFGGYTF.

The chain recombines TRBV5-4 with TRBJ1-2, with a weak D call TRBD1 (5 bases). Germline CDR1 and CDR2: SGHNT and YYREEE (reference sequence). CDR3 length: 13 amino acids. V dropped 5 bases and J dropped 4 bases, with 12 bases sitting between them. The CDR3 protein is CASSPGALYGYTF. CDR3 sequence (DNA): TGTGCCAGCAGTCCCGGGGCCCTCTATGGCTACACCTTC.

The rearrangement links TRBV9 to TRBJ1-3; maybe TRBD1 (6 bases). Trimming left V 0 bases short and J 0 bases short, with 13 bases between. The CDR3 is made up of 17 amino acids. CDR1 SGDLS and CDR2 YYNGEE come from the germline V gene. The DNA of the CDR3 is TGTGCCAGCAGCGTAGCACAGGGTGTCGACTCTGGAAACACCATATATTTT. Protein: CASSVAQGVDSGNTIYF. Supplemented by reference TRBV9 and TRBJ1-3, the full variable domain reads DSGVTQTPKHLITATGQRVTLRCSPRSGDLSVYWYQQSLDQGLQFLIQYYNGEERAKGNILERFSAQQFPDLHSELNLSSLELGDSALYFCASSVAQGVDSGNTIYFGEGSWLTVV.

The V gene is TRBV5-1, the J gene TRBJ2-7; D is unresolved. The CDR3 runs 13 residues. From germline, CDR1 is SGHRS and CDR2 YFSETQ. V lost 3 bases to trimming and J lost 4 bases, with 11 bases between them. CDR3 amino acids: CASSSYDLYEQYF. The CDR3 region has the DNA TGCGCCAGCAGCTCCTACGACTTGTACGAGCAGTACTTC.

The chain links TRBV11-3 to TRBJ1-2; TRBD1 might be the D (5 bases). Germline V gives CDR1 SGHNT, CDR2 YENEEA. The CDR3 sequence is 16 residues long. Trimming pared 2 bases from V and 6 bases from J, leaving 19 bases between. CDR3 residues: CASSLSQGRPRDGYTF. CDR3 nucleotides: TGTGCCAGCAGCTTATCGCAGGGCCGCCCAAGGGATGGCTACACCTTC.

This clone was counted a few times. The CDR3 nucleotides read TGTGCCAGTAGTAGGATGCGGGGGGCAGGGTATGGCTACACCTTC. Its translation: CASSRMRGAGYGYTF. J is TRBJ1-2 and V is TRBV19, with D possibly matching TRBD1 (6 bases). With 4 bases removed from V and 5 bases from J, the gap between germline ends came to 17 bases. The CDR3 totals 15 residues. Germline CDR1 LNHDA, CDR2 SQIVND (reference sequence).